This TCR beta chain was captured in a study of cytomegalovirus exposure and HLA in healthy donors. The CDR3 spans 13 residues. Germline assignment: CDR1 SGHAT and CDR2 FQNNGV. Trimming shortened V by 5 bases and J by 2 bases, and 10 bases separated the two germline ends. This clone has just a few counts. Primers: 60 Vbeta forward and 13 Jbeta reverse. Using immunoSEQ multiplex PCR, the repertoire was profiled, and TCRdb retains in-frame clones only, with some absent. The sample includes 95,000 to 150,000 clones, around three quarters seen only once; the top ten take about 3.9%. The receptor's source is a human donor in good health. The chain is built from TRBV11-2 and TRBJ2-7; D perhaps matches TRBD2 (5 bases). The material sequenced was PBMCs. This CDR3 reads CASSIGGTYEQYF. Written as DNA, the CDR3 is TGTGCCAGCAGCATCGGAGGTACCTACGAGCAGTACTTC.